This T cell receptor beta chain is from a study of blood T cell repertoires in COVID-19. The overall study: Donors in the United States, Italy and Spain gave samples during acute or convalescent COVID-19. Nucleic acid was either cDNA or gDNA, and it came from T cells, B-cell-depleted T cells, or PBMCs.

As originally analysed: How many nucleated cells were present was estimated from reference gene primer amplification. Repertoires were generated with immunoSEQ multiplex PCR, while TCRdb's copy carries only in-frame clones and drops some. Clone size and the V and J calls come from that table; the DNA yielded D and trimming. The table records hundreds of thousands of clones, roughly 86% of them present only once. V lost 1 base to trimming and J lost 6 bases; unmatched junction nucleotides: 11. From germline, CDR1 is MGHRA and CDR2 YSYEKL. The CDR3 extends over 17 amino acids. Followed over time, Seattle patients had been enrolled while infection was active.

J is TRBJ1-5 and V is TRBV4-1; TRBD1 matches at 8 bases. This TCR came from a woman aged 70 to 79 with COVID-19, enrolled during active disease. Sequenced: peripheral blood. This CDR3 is CASSQVELETGVQPQHF. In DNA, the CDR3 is TGCGCCAGCAGCCAAGTTGAACTTGAGACAGGGGTTCAGCCCCAGCATTTT.